This record covers a single T cell receptor (beta chain). Its recognized antigen is unknown. No much larger clonotype is one base removed from it; base qualities were not supplied. Library method: the immunoSEQ multiplex PCR assay. The multiplex PCR relied on a mix of 60 forward primers for TCR Vbeta segments and 13 reverse primers for TCR Jbeta segments. Amplification of the CDR3 region of rearranged TCR beta genes was performed with a multiplex PCR assay on genomic DNA. The Illumina HiSeq System was used to sequence the amplified TCR beta libraries as 87-base-pair reads. The study's own analysis went as follows. A later analysis counted about 80 million unique TCR beta chains across the 666 repertoires, and around 9.9 million of these chains were shared by at least two donors. To remove PCR and sequencing errors, raw reads were error-corrected and collapsed into unique sequences using a nearest-neighbor algorithm that merged closely related sequences. V, D and J gene segments were assigned by aligning CDR3 sequences to IMGT reference sequences. For a sequence to be retained, a match of at least six nucleotides was required to both a V gene segment and a J gene segment. A rearrangement was called productive if the CDR3 had no stop codons and remained in frame with V and J, and every other rearrangement was called non-productive. Following IMGT convention, CDR3 was defined as the stretch from the second conserved V-encoded cysteine to the conserved J-encoded phenylalanine. Sequences without an unambiguous match to a single V gene segment were excluded from the earlier analysis of over 500 of the donors. An earlier analysis of fewer than 650 of the donors classified V segments as functional when productive rearrangements were above 56.7% and as segregating when the standard deviation between donors was above 5%. A statistical classification framework was developed to diagnose cytomegalovirus status using the catalog of TCR beta chain sequences. V and J gene assignment, in a later analysis, came from comparing TCR nucleotide sequences with IMGT/GENE-DB human TR gene sequences. In a later analysis, CDR3 sequences and most-parsimonious VDJ recombination scenarios were assigned using the TCRdist pipeline. In a later analysis, each TCR beta chain was defined by its CDR3 amino acid sequence together with its V-gene family, and reads without a unique V-gene family were excluded. To address suspected cross-contamination and a sequencing artifact, a later analysis removed a few hundred highly shared, low-generation-probability nucleotide sequences. In a later analysis, a clonal expansion index for each public chain was calculated from normalized within-repertoire ranks of inferred template counts. Generation probabilities in a later analysis came from a VDJ recombination model fitted to out-of-frame rearrangements, and those results were checked against IGoR. In a later analysis, hypergeometric tests were used to score TCR-TCR, TCR-HLA and TCR-CMV co-occurrence, with a repertoire-size bias correction applied to TCR pairs. In a later analysis, false discovery rates were estimated by permuting HLA or CMV assignments 20 times. In a later analysis, co-occurring TCRs were grouped using DBSCAN, and TCRdist sequence similarity was added for clustering within HLA-allele-positive subsets. Repertoires with fewer than 30,000 or more than 120,000 public chains were left out of co-occurrence clustering, as were a few repertoires with anomalous nucleotide sharing. The clones in this table, taken by TCRdb from immuneACCESS, are in-frame only. Not every clone is retained; where verified, under half of the shortfall comes from an unresolved V gene, and the cause of the rest is unknown. V and J calls and clone size are copied from that table; D and trimming were computed from the DNA. The sample yields around 88,000 clones; around 73% were counted once. The top ten constitute roughly 4% of the sample.

This entry is derived from a study of cytomegalovirus exposure and HLA in healthy donors listed by TCRdb under 2017. Describing the broader study: According to an earlier analysis of a few hundred of the donors, 150 million to 200 million T cells yielded 90 million to 140 million unique TCR beta sequences and approximately 300 Gb of sequence data. An early release that covered roughly 600 HLA-typed donors contained around 300 gigabases of sequencing data and roughly 84 million unique TCR sequences. Of the 398 genotyped donors, around 81% fell in the genetic ancestry cluster associated with self-reported Caucasian donors. The study was designed to test whether signatures of past pathogen exposure could be identified by cataloging public T cell receptors. The study profiled the T cell repertoires of some 610 subjects by immunosequencing and related them to cytomegalovirus serostatus. A separate validation cohort of roughly 120 different subjects was used in addition to the roughly 670-subject first cohort. The study combined high-throughput TCR immunosequencing, statistical association of individual TCRs with disease status, and machine learning to predict cytomegalovirus infection status. To study patterns of TCR occurrence, a later analysis re-analyzed previously published TCR beta repertoires from 550 to 800 donors and added high-resolution HLA genotyping. The later analysis used no new phenotypic data to find candidate immune exposures, relying instead on TCR beta sequences and their occurrence across donors. To decide whether each TCR beta V gene segment behaved as functional or pseudogenic, an earlier analysis of 587 of the donors relied on high-throughput TCR beta sequencing. Donor age, sex, ethnicity and CMV serostatus were collected together with the repertoire data. Genome-wide SNP genotypes for about 65% of the 666 donors were used in a later genetic analysis, which treated that subset as a discovery cohort. All discovery cohort repertoires had been generated using a single sequencing platform. Class I and class II HLA loci were covered by the typing at four-digit resolution. The number of typed donors differed by locus: about 620-630 for A, B, C, DRB1 and DQB1; 522 for DQA1; 606 for DPA1; and roughly 490 for DPB1. Four to six DR-DQ haplotypes were handled as single units for association and clustering, since linkage in the cohort was strong. Across 300 to 400 genotyped donors of the cohort, an average of about 220,000 unique TCR beta nucleotide sequences per donor were sequenced, and 15% to 20% of those sequences were non-productive.

What the research found in general, with its limitations: Immune exposure information for the cohort was limited to CMV serostatus. The 87-base-pair reads could not distinguish some IMGT-functional V segments, including TRBV6-2 and TRBV6-3, so those segments were excluded. The study gave a list of over 150 TCR beta chains associated with cytomegalovirus. In vitro tests confirmed that three of the cytomegalovirus-associated TCR beta chains recognize cytomegalovirus antigens. The earlier analysis of fewer than 750 of the donors excluded seventeen rarely observed V segments, including chromosome 9 orphons, because counts were too low. In a later analysis, HLA-associated TCR beta chains showed more clonal expansion and lower generation probabilities than non-associated chains that were equally common. Because HLA typing was missing for some donors at each locus, association tests included only the typed subset. A cluster of highly shared sequence variants was judged likely to represent a technical artifact of the sequencing pipeline. In a later genetic analysis, a missense DCLRE1C variant was associated with V-gene and J-gene trimming of TCR beta chains, and the association was replicated in an independent cohort. A further reported finding was that TCR beta sequences accurately predicted the HLA-A and HLA-B alleles for most subjects in the first cohort. Linkage disequilibrium might explain the correlated functional status among segregating V segments, but an unknown experimental factor could not be excluded. Most CMV-associated TCR beta chains appeared to be HLA-restricted in a later analysis, and the HLA associations seemed to be driven largely by CMV exposure. According to a later genetic analysis, donors in an Asian-associated ancestry cluster had fewer N-insertions in productive TCRs than the roughly 700-donor mean. Only TCR beta chains were sequenced in this cohort, and the absence of alpha or paired-chain data limited detectable features. In a later analysis, several top co-occurrence clusters were reported to appear linked to parvovirus B19, influenza, CMV and Epstein-Barr virus. When HLA alleles, especially DR and DQ, strongly co-occurred, TCR associations were difficult to assign to individual alleles. In both the original and validation cohorts, the classifier was reported to diagnose cytomegalovirus status with high specificity and sensitivity. A later analysis found that TCR association rates varied across HLA loci, with DRB1 alleles showing the most associated TCRs and HLA-C alleles the fewest. Most TCR sequences were seen in very few donors, while some public TCRs were found in many individuals. In an earlier analysis of approximately 590 of the donors, most TCR beta V segments appeared in productive rearrangements about 90% or about 30% of the time, broadly matching IMGT annotations. In a later analysis, more than 15,000 TCR beta sequences were associated with specific HLA alleles at a false discovery rate of 0.05. The authors suggested that the approach could potentially be extended to other disease states and immunological phenotypes. Sequencing depth was assumed to be roughly uniform across donors in the presence/absence analyses, though that assumption may not hold.

V is reduced by 3 bases and J by 5 bases, leaving a spacing of 19 bases between them. Its CDR3 holds 16 amino acids, cysteine through phenylalanine. Only CDR3 DNA is held: 48 bases, read in frame from base 1. The cohort consisted of 666 healthy bone marrow donors. At the time of sampling, all cohort members were nominally healthy, though unrecorded immune exposures were likely present. The donor tested CMV seropositive and was one of the 289 seropositive cohort members. A peripheral blood sample was collected from each donor, and TCR beta sequencing was performed on peripheral blood mononuclear cells. The Qiagen DNeasy Blood Extraction Kit was used to extract genomic DNA from the blood cell samples.

What was sequenced was PBMCs. The sequence derives from a woman aged 40 to 55 in good health and CMV-seropositive. The rearrangement combines TRBV23-1 with TRBJ2-5; TRBD2 could be the D gene, as 6 bases match. TRBV23-1 is reported as an ORF; its role is uncertain. The CDR3 protein is CASSQPPGTGGETQYF. The DNA is as follows: TGCGCCAGCAGTCAGCCTCCCGGGACTGGGGGGGAGACCCAGTACTTC.